This T cell receptor beta chain was sequenced in a study of shared clonotypes between healthy human individuals. The protocol was immunoSEQ multiplex PCR, while the TCRdb copy is restricted to in-frame clones and leaves out a portion. The table has some 2,500,000 clones, 90% to 95% seen once. V was shortened by 11 bases and J by 2 bases, with 15 bases between the two germline ends. Germline values: CDR1 SGHAT, CDR2 FQNNGV. This CDR3 spans 14 amino acids. The sequenced sample was naive CD4+ T cells from PBMCs. The subset denotes: CD45RA+ positively selected. V is TRBV11-2 and J is TRBJ2-2; maybe TRBD2 (6 bases). The sequence derives from a man aged 18 to 35 in good health. Some clones in this sample may be carry-over from other donors' samples. This chain's CDR3 is CAGRAGYNTGELFF. DNA for the CDR3: TGTGCCGGACGGGCGGGGTACAACACCGGGGAGCTGTTTTTT.